The 25 T cell receptor beta chains reported below all come from one sample, sequenced in a study of control samples from healthy donors and cancer patients. Produced via immunoSEQ multiplex PCR; TCRdb's table is partial and in-frame only. The data hold 100,000 or so clones, with roughly 91% observed a single time. Sample: blood. These receptors all come from a man younger than 45 in good health.

This chain joins TRBV5-4 and TRBJ2-1; D is unclear. This CDR3 has 13 residues. Trimming left V 2 bases short and J 9 bases short, with 12 bases between. Per the germline V gene, CDR1 is SGHNT and CDR2 is YYREEE (reference sequence). The DNA of the CDR3 is TGTGCCAGCAGCTTTTTAGGCGTAGCTGAGCAGTTCTTC. Its protein is CASSFLGVAEQFF.

The gene calls are TRBV19 and TRBJ1-2; no clear D. With 3 bases removed from V and 7 bases from J, the gap between germline ends came to 21 bases. The CDR3 runs 16 residues. Looked up from germline, CDR1 is LNHDA and CDR2 is SQIVND (reference sequence). The DNA of the CDR3 is TGTGCCAGTAGTATTCTCGCGCGGGAAATTGTGGCTGGCTACACCTTC. It yields the protein CASSILAREIVAGYTF.

The genes are TRBV14 and TRBJ2-1, with 10 bases fitting TRBD1. Germline CDR1 reads SGHDN; CDR2 reads FVKESK. The CDR3 sequence is 18 residues long. Unmatched junction bases numbered 13, after V lost 0 bases and J lost 8 bases. DNA for the CDR3: TGTGCCAGCAGCCAAGATCTGTGGGGGACAGGGGATATTTATGAGCAGTTCTTC. This gives the protein CASSQDLWGTGDIYEQFF.

The chain uses TRBV2 and TRBJ1-2, with 7 bases lining up with TRBD1. Per the germline V gene, CDR1 is SNHLY and CDR2 is FYNNEI. This CDR3 comprises 14 residues. The V segment lost 5 bases and the J segment 4 bases; nucleotides outside the gene matches: 7. CDR3 sequence (DNA): TGTGCCAGCAGTCCGGGACAGATACTCTATGGCTACACCTTC. Its translation is CASSPGQILYGYTF.

The V and J genes are TRBV19 and TRBJ2-1; TRBD2 aligns across 9 bases. Trimming cost V 3 bases and J 1 base; bases outside gene matches: 1. The V gene's germline CDR1 is LNHDA and CDR2 SQIVND (reference sequence). This CDR3 comprises 15 residues. The CDR3 is CASSISGRSYNEQFF. The CDR3 region has the DNA TGTGCCAGTAGTATTAGCGGGAGATCCTACAATGAGCAGTTCTTC.

This chain uses TRBV6-6 with TRBJ2-1; TRBD2 aligns across 10 bases. The length of the CDR3 is 12 residues. Unmatched junction bases numbered 1, after V lost 4 bases and J lost 10 bases. Per germline, CDR1 MNHNY and CDR2 SVGAGI (reference sequence). The CDR3 nucleotides are TGTGCCAGCAGTTCTAGCGGGGGCGAGCAGTTCTTC. Protein sequence: CASSSSGGEQFF.

The rearrangement joins TRBV6-5 to TRBJ1-2, with 7 bases aligning to TRBD1. The germline V gene has CDR1 MNHEY and CDR2 SVGAGI. CDR3 length equals 14 residues. The V and J ends lost 8 bases and 2 bases, in that order; junction bases with no gene match: 8. DNA for the CDR3: TGTGCCAGCTTTTCCGGGACAGCAAACTATGGCTACACCTTC. Protein: CASFSGTANYGYTF.

This sequence joins TRBV11-1 and TRBJ2-7; no clear D gene. Germline assignment: CDR1 SGHAT and CDR2 FQDESV (reference sequence). This CDR3 has 13 residues. V gave up 0 bases and J gave up 0 bases, with 3 bases separating them. CDR3 region: CASSLAGSYEQYV. The CDR3 coding sequence is TGTGCCAGCAGCTTAGCGGGCTCCTACGAGCAGTACGTC.

V is TRBV2 and J is TRBJ1-1; 8 nucleotides line up with TRBD1. In germline, CDR1 is SNHLY, CDR2 FYNNEI. This CDR3 region has 12 residues. The V and J ends lost 6 bases and 7 bases, in that order; junction bases with no gene match: 4. Written as DNA, the CDR3 is TGTGCCAGCAGGAGGACAGGGATTGAAGCTTTCTTT. Protein product: CASRRTGIEAFF.

The V and J genes are TRBV18 and TRBJ2-1; possible D gene TRBD2, 6 bases. V was trimmed by 0 bases and J by 0 bases, leaving 12 bases between them. The CDR3 is made up of 17 amino acids. Germline assignment: CDR1 KGHSH and CDR2 LQKENI. CDR3 amino acids: CASSPPMAGSSYNEQFF. The CDR3 DNA reads as TGTGCCAGCTCACCACCGATGGCGGGGAGCTCCTACAATGAGCAGTTCTTC.

J is TRBJ2-1 and V is TRBV7-9; TRBD1 matches at 8 bases. CDR3 length: 12 amino acids. Germline V gene sequence: CDR1 SEHNR, CDR2 FQNEAQ (reference sequence). J was trimmed by 9 bases and V by 6 bases; bases with no gene match: 4. CDR3 loop: CASRMGQVEQFF. The CDR3 DNA reads TGTGCCAGCAGAATGGGACAGGTTGAGCAGTTCTTC.

The chain employs TRBV14 and TRBJ1-4; 7 bases are a match to TRBD1. Germline V CDR1 and CDR2: SGHDN, FVKESK. The V segment lost 7 bases and the J segment 5 bases; nucleotides outside the gene matches: 16. The CDR3 is made up of 17 amino acids. The CDR3 region has the DNA TGTGCCAGCACCCGGGGACGAGGGGGCGTCTGGAATGAAAAACTGTTTTTT. Encoded protein: CASTRGRGGVWNEKLFF.

The V call is TRBV27, the J call TRBJ1-5, with D perhaps matching TRBD1 (5 bases). The CDR3 totals 15 residues. Per germline, CDR1 MNHEY and CDR2 SMNVEV (reference sequence). V lost 6 bases and J 2 bases, leaving 14 bases between the germline ends. CDR3 in DNA: TGTGCCAGCAGCCGAACGTGGGGGGGCAATCAGCCCCAGCATTTT. Translation gives CASSRTWGGNQPQHF.

The chain uses TRBV24-1 and TRBJ1-2; TRBD1 might be the D (6 bases). This CDR3 spans 15 amino acids. Trimming cost V 9 bases and J 8 bases, with 24 bases left between them. CDR1 is KGHDR, CDR2 SFDVKD, per germline. CDR3 sequence (DNA): TGTGCCACCCAAGGCGAGGGGGGCGGTTTATCCGGCTACACCTTC. Its translation: CATQGEGGGLSGYTF.

The chain couples TRBV28 to TRBJ2-7, with D possibly being TRBD1 or TRBD2 (5 bases each). The V and J ends lost 6 bases and 2 bases respectively, with 14 bases between them. There are 14 residues in the CDR3. CDR1 and CDR2 from the germline V gene are MDHEN and SYDVKM. The CDR3 sequence is CASRTSGTAYEQYF. The CDR3 DNA follows: TGTGCCAGCAGGACTTCAGGGACGGCCTACGAGCAGTACTTC.

This clone came up once. The chain joins TRBV6-5 to TRBJ2-7, with D possibly matching TRBD1 (6 bases). Germline V gene lookup returns CDR1 MNHEY and CDR2 SVGAGI. Trimming removed 8 bases from V and 2 bases from J, with 10 bases in between. The length of the CDR3 is 12 residues. The CDR3 here is CASHRDPYEQYF. As DNA, the CDR3 is TGTGCCAGCCACAGGGATCCCTACGAGCAGTACTTC.

A word on this clone: Compared with germline, one end of the junction differs, possibly owing to a read error. The chain combines TRBV20-1 with TRBJ1-6; no clear D. CDR3 length: 8 residues. From germline, CDR1 is DFQATT and CDR2 SNEGSKA (reference sequence). The CDR3 nucleotides read TGCAGTGCTAGTCTGGGCATTTTT. It codes for CSASLGIF.

The V and J genes are TRBV2 and TRBJ1-1; D unresolved. The germline CDR1 and CDR2 sequences are SNHLY and FYNNEI. V was pared by 0 bases and J by 1 base, with 9 bases between. The CDR3 is made up of 15 amino acids. This chain's CDR3 is CASSEASRGNTEAFF. CDR3 sequence (DNA): TGTGCCAGCAGTGAAGCGAGCCGTGGGAACACTGAAGCTTTCTTT.

The gene calls are TRBV11-3 and TRBJ2-2; tentatively, D is TRBD1 or TRBD2 (5 bases each). CDR3 length equals 15 residues. V was clipped by 1 base and J by 4 bases, with 10 bases between them. In germline, CDR1 is SGHNT, CDR2 YENEEA. CDR3 region: CASSLGGTATGELFF. The CDR3 coding sequence is TGTGCCAGCAGCTTAGGGGGGACCGCCACCGGGGAGCTGTTTTTT.

The chain employs TRBV6-6 and TRBJ1-3; D is undetermined. The germline V gene has CDR1 MNHNY and CDR2 SVGAGI (reference sequence). The V gene lost 5 bases and the J gene lost 4 bases, with 9 bases spanning the gap. The CDR3 is 13 residues long. The CDR3 is CASSGLAGNTIYF. The DNA for the CDR3 is TGTGCCAGCAGTGGGCTTGCAGGAAACACCATATATTTT.

The rearrangement uses TRBV28 and TRBJ1-2; D ambiguous. The CDR3 is 17 amino acids. The V end lost 2 bases, the J end lost 1 base, and 17 bases lay between the germline ends. CDR1 MDHEN and CDR2 SYDVKM come from the germline V gene. The CDR3 loop reads CASSLRWHQLFNYGYTF. CDR3 in DNA: TGTGCCAGCAGTTTAAGATGGCACCAACTTTTTAACTATGGCTACACCTTC.

The CDR3, as DNA: TGTGCCAGCAGTTACTCGAGGCCTGGACCCTACGAGCAGTACTTC. Translating gives CASSYSRPGPYEQYF. The chain recombines TRBV6-5 with TRBJ2-7; no definite D call. In germline, CDR1 is MNHEY, CDR2 SVGAGI. This CDR3 is 15 amino acids long. V was cut by 0 bases and J by 2 bases, with 11 bases left in between.

The V call is TRBV3-1 (or the pseudogene TRBV3-2), the J call TRBJ2-5, with D uncertain. The CDR3 contains 13 residues. With 5 bases removed from V and 5 bases from J, the gap between germline ends came to 12 bases. The germline V gene has CDR1 LGHDT and CDR2 YNNKEL (reference sequence). CDR3 in amino acids: CASSGSRYETQYF. The CDR3 bases are TGTGCCAGCAGCGGGTCTAGATATGAGACCCAGTACTTC.

The chain employs TRBV7-9 and TRBJ2-1; maybe TRBD2 (6 bases). Germline CDR1 is SEHNR and CDR2 is FQNEAQ (reference sequence). V was pared by 5 bases and J by 4 bases, with 12 bases between. This CDR3 spans 14 amino acids. The chain's CDR3 is CASSPETSYNEQFF. The CDR3 DNA follows: TGTGCCAGCAGCCCCGAGACTAGTTACAATGAGCAGTTCTTC.

This clone was seen a few times. The chain has TRBV6-2 or TRBV6-3 and TRBJ2-2; 7 bases fit TRBD2. The CDR3 extends over 14 amino acids. Per the germline V gene, CDR1 is MNHEY and CDR2 is SVGEGT. V was clipped by 4 bases and J by 5 bases; unmatched bases: 4. The CDR3: CASSSGLTTGELFF. In nucleotides, the CDR3 is TGTGCCAGCAGTTCGGGACTAACGACCGGGGAGCTGTTTTTT.